These T cell receptor beta chains were read from a single sample in a study of T-cell memory formation after mild COVID-19. From the 5' RACE reads, TCRdb called clonotypes with MiXCR, one entry per CDR3 protein. The profile covers fewer than 90,000 distinct CDR3 sequences, with around 13% appearing a single time and around two fifths taken by the ten largest. Sequencing was performed on PBMCs or a T cell subset sorted from them (not recorded which). The receptors derive from a man younger than 30 who had mild COVID-19 (a few samples of this study predate the infection). Cell type and time point are not known. CDR3s include the opening cysteine and the closing phenylalanine or tryptophan. The D gene is left open where the match is weak. Only some rows state a clone size, as once, few, many or a class for expanded clones.

J gene: TRBJ2-1
V gene: TRBV7-9
D gene: NA
clone size: NA
CDR3 DNA: TGTGCCAGCATGTGGTCGATGGGGCAGTTCTTC
CDR3 protein: CASMWSMGQFF

J gene: TRBJ1-1
V gene: TRBV5-4
D gene: NA
clone size: NA
CDR3 DNA: TGTGCCAGCAGCGGTGGGACATCCGTTTGGACTGAAGCTTTCTTT
CDR3 protein: CASSGGTSVWTEAFF

J gene: TRBJ2-5
V gene: TRBV12-3/TRBV12-4
D gene: NA
clone size: NA
CDR3 DNA: TGTGCCAGCAGTTTTTCGGGGCGCCGGTACTTC
CDR3 protein: CASSFSGRRYF

J gene: TRBJ2-7
V gene: TRBV5-1
D gene: NA
clone size: NA
CDR3 DNA: TGCGCCAGCAGGTCCGGGATCACCTACGAGCAGTACTTC
CDR3 protein: CASRSGITYEQYF

J gene: TRBJ2-1
V gene: TRBV9
D gene: TRBD2
clone size: NA
CDR3 DNA: TGTGCCAGCAGCGTAGCTGGGGCGGGGGGGCCTCAAGAGGAGCAGTTCTTC
CDR3 protein: CASSVAGAGGPQEEQFF

J gene: TRBJ1-6
V gene: TRBV9
D gene: NA
clone size: NA
CDR3 DNA: TGTGCCAGCAGCCCAGCGGGGGGTAATTCACCCCTCCACTTT
CDR3 protein: CASSPAGGNSPLHF

J gene: TRBJ2-1
V gene: TRBV27
D gene: NA
clone size: few
CDR3 DNA: TGTGCCAGCAGTTTATATGGGGGCACCTACAATGAGCAGTTCTTC
CDR3 protein: CASSLYGGTYNEQFF

J gene: TRBJ2-1
V gene: TRBV7-9
D gene: NA
clone size: NA
CDR3 DNA: TGTGCCAGCAGCCCCCCGTCAGGGCGTATCGAGCAGTTCTTC
CDR3 protein: CASSPPSGRIEQFF

J gene: TRBJ2-7
V gene: TRBV7-9
D gene: NA
clone size: many
CDR3 DNA: TGTGCCAGCAGCTCGAGGGATTCGAGGAACGAGCAGTACTTC
CDR3 protein: CASSSRDSRNEQYF

J gene: TRBJ2-7
V gene: TRBV7-9
D gene: TRBD1
clone size: many
CDR3 DNA: TGTGCCAGCAGTCCAGGACAGGGGCAACACGAGCAGTACTTC
CDR3 protein: CASSPGQGQHEQYF

J gene: TRBJ2-5
V gene: TRBV4-1
D gene: NA
clone size: NA
CDR3 DNA: TGCGCCAGCAGCCCCGCAGGGAGAGAGACCCAGTACTTC
CDR3 protein: CASSPAGRETQYF

J gene: TRBJ2-1
V gene: TRBV5-4
D gene: TRBD2
clone size: many
CDR3 DNA: TGTGCCAGCAGCTTGGATGGCGGGGGGCCGGTCGGGAATGAGCAGTTCTTC
CDR3 protein: CASSLDGGGPVGNEQFF

J gene: TRBJ2-7
V gene: TRBV13
D gene: NA
clone size: NA
CDR3 DNA: TGTGCCAGCAGCTCAAAGGAAGCCACCTACGAGCAGTACTTC
CDR3 protein: CASSSKEATYEQYF

J gene: TRBJ2-3
V gene: TRBV27
D gene: NA
clone size: few
CDR3 DNA: TGTGCCAGCAGTCAGGACGGAGATACGCAGTATTTT
CDR3 protein: CASSQDGDTQYF

J gene: TRBJ2-1
V gene: TRBV2
D gene: NA
clone size: NA
CDR3 DNA: TGTGCCAGCAGGGGGCATGAGCAGTTCTTC
CDR3 protein: CASRGHEQFF

J gene: TRBJ2-2
V gene: TRBV12-3/TRBV12-4
D gene: NA
clone size: NA
CDR3 DNA: TGTGCCAGCACCCCAGGCGCGAACACCGGGGAGCTGTTTTTT
CDR3 protein: CASTPGANTGELFF

J gene: TRBJ2-3
V gene: TRBV9
D gene: TRBD1
clone size: NA
CDR3 DNA: TGTGCCAGCAGCGGAGACAGGGAAACAGATACGCAGTATTTT
CDR3 protein: CASSGDRETDTQYF

J gene: TRBJ1-1
V gene: TRBV7-9
D gene: NA
clone size: many
CDR3 DNA: TGTGCCAGCAGCTTTGAGTCGGGATCCACTGAAGCTTTCTTT
CDR3 protein: CASSFESGSTEAFF

J gene: TRBJ2-3
V gene: TRBV6-5
D gene: TRBD2
clone size: NA
CDR3 DNA: TGTGCCAGCAGTTCCCTCGGGGGGGGGATGTCAGATACGCAGTATTTT
CDR3 protein: CASSSLGGGMSDTQYF

J gene: TRBJ2-7
V gene: TRBV4-3
D gene: TRBD1
clone size: NA
CDR3 DNA: TGCGCCAGCAGCGCTCACAGGGGGTTGGTTTACGAGCAGTACTTC
CDR3 protein: CASSAHRGLVYEQYF

J gene: TRBJ2-3
V gene: TRBV9
D gene: NA
clone size: few
CDR3 DNA: TGTGCCAGCAGCGCTACATCGACAGATACGCAGTATTTT
CDR3 protein: CASSATSTDTQYF

J gene: TRBJ1-6
V gene: TRBV27
D gene: NA
clone size: few
CDR3 DNA: TGTGCCAGCAGGTCCGGGACGGGGAATTCACCCCTCCACTTT
CDR3 protein: CASRSGTGNSPLHF

J gene: TRBJ2-5
V gene: TRBV27
D gene: NA
clone size: many
CDR3 DNA: TGTGCCAGCAGTTTTCAGGGGAGAGAGACCCAGTACTTC
CDR3 protein: CASSFQGRETQYF

J gene: TRBJ1-3
V gene: TRBV7-6
D gene: NA
clone size: few
CDR3 DNA: TGTGCCAGCAGCTTAGGATCCCGCTCTGGAAACACCATATATTTT
CDR3 protein: CASSLGSRSGNTIYF

J gene: TRBJ2-1
V gene: TRBV7-9
D gene: NA
clone size: NA
CDR3 DNA: TGTGCCAGCAGCTTATCAAGGAATGAGCAGTTCTTC
CDR3 protein: CASSLSRNEQFF

J gene: TRBJ2-7
V gene: TRBV3-1
D gene: TRBD1
clone size: NA
CDR3 DNA: TGTGCCAGCAGCCAAGAAGGACAGGGAAGATACGAGCAGTACTTC
CDR3 protein: CASSQEGQGRYEQYF

J gene: TRBJ1-2
V gene: TRBV12-3/TRBV12-4
D gene: TRBD1
clone size: few
CDR3 DNA: TGTGCCAGCAGCTGGACCGGACAGGGGGCGAATGGCTACACCTTC
CDR3 protein: CASSWTGQGANGYTF